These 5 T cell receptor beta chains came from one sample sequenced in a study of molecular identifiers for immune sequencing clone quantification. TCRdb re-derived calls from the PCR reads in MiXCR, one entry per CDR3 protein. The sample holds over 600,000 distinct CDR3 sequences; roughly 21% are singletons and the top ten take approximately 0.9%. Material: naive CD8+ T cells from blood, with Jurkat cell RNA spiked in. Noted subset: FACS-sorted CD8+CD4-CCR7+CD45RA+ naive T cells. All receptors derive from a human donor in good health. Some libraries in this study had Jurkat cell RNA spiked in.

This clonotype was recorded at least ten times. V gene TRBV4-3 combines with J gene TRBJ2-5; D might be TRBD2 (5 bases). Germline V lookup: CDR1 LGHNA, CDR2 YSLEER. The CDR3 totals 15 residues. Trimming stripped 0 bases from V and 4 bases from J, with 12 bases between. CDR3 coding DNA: TGCGCCAGCAGCCAAGAGAGACGGAGGATAGAGACCCAGTACTTC. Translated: CASSQERRRIETQYF.

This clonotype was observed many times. The CDR3 loop reads CASHRGGANVLTF. The CDR3 DNA sequence: TGTGCCAGCCACAGGGGCGGGGCCAACGTCCTGACTTTC. This chain links TRBV3-1 with TRBJ2-6; 7 positions match TRBD1. CDR1 and CDR2 (germline): LGHDT, YNNKEL (reference sequence). With 8 bases clipped from V and 4 bases from J, the junction kept 2 bases outside the gene matches. CDR3 length: 13 residues.

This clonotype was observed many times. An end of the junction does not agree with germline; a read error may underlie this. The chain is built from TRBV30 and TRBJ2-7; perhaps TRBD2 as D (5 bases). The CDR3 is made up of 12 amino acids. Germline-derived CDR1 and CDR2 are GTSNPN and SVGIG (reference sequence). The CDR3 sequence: CAWSVMGAGQHF. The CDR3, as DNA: TGTGCCTGGAGTGTAATGGGAGCAGGCCAGCACTTC.

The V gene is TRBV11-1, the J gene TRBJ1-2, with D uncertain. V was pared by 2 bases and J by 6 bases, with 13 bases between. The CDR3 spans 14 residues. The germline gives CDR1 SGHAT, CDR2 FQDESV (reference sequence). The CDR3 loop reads CASSLRGGLHGYTF. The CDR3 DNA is TGTGCCAGCAGCTTACGAGGTGGGCTCCATGGCTACACCTTC.

The CDR3 DNA reads TGTGCCAGCACCAAAGCGGGACAGTTTAATTCACCCCTCCACTTT. Translated, it gives CASTKAGQFNSPLHF. The V gene is TRBV7-9, the J gene TRBJ1-6; 7 bases are a match to TRBD1. Per the germline V gene, CDR1 is SEHNR and CDR2 is FQNEAQ (reference sequence). The CDR3 runs 15 residues. Trimming at V came to 7 bases and at J to 6 bases, leaving 9 bases not matched to a gene.